This TCR beta chain was recorded in a study of T cell responses to AZD1222 COVID-19 vaccine. Comments on this clone: Its target is not known.

The germline CDR1 and CDR2 sequences are MNHEY and SVGAGI. CDR3 size: 12 residues. General study points: Spike-wide vaccine-associated CD4 TCRs dominated at 160-218 and 743-854. Only 5 or 6 people who got AZD1222 tested seropositive at baseline. Repertoires were obtained solely post-peak T cell response.

The method was immunoSEQ multiplex PCR; TCRdb's version includes in-frame clones alone and lacks a portion of them. Of over 150,000 clones listed, 85% to 95% are singletons. The sequence came from an adult who received the MenACWY meningococcal vaccine as a control. The V gene is TRBV6-5, the J gene TRBJ1-2; TRBD1 might be the D (6 bases). The sequences come from peripheral blood, collected 28 days after the second dose of the MenACWY control vaccine. In nucleotides, the CDR3 is TGTGCTAGAGAGGGGGTGGACTATGGCTACACCTTC. Protein sequence: CAREGVDYGYTF.